One sample yielded the 5 T cell receptor beta chains listed below, sequenced in a study of T cells after yellow fever vaccination. TCRdb independently ran MiXCR on the 5' RACE reads; one entry per CDR3 protein. The table lists approximately 260,000 distinct CDR3 sequences, around 4.9% of them singletons. Source: CD4+ T cells sorted from PBMCs, taken on the day of the yellow fever booster vaccination. These receptors were taken from a man between 18 and 29 years old who received the YFV17D yellow fever vaccine.

CDR3 in amino acids: CASSYYPGLAGLTGELFF. In DNA, the CDR3 is TGTGCCAGCAGTTACTATCCGGGACTAGCGGGCCTCACCGGGGAGCTGTTTTTT. The chain recombines TRBV6-5 with TRBJ2-2, with 12 positions matching TRBD2. CDR1 is MNHEY and CDR2 is SVGAGI in the germline V gene. The J segment lost 4 bases and the V segment lost 1 base, leaving 7 bases of the junction unmatched. The CDR3 is made up of 18 amino acids.

This clonotype was recorded at least ten times. The chain is built from TRBV30 and TRBJ2-5; 8 positions match TRBD2. The CDR3 is made up of 15 amino acids. J was trimmed by 4 bases and V by 8 bases; bases with no gene match: 15. Per germline, CDR1 GTSNPN and CDR2 SVGIG (reference sequence). The CDR3 bases are TGTGCCCGGAAGGGAGGCGGGGGGCGAACAGAGACCCAGTACTTC. It yields the protein CARKGGGGRTETQYF.

This sequence joins TRBV6-1 and TRBJ1-2; 8 bases agree with TRBD1. Germline CDR1 MNHNS, CDR2 SASEGT. This CDR3 has 14 residues. Trimming at V came to 4 bases and at J to 8 bases, leaving 9 bases not matched to a gene. The CDR3 DNA follows: TGTGCCAGCAGTGGGGACAGGTCTCGGGCGGGCTACACCTTC. Protein: CASSGDRSRAGYTF.

This clonotype was observed a few times. The rearrangement uses TRBV10-3 and TRBJ1-1; tentatively, D is TRBD1 (5 bases). Trimming pared 3 bases from V and 4 bases from J, leaving 12 bases between. Germline values: CDR1 ENHRY, CDR2 SYGVKD. The CDR3 contains 14 residues. CDR3 region: CAISDPRQPTEAFF. The CDR3 DNA reads TGTGCCATCAGTGACCCCCGACAGCCCACTGAAGCTTTCTTT.

J is TRBJ2-3 and V is TRBV11-2; the D is unclear. Germline V gene lookup returns CDR1 SGHAT and CDR2 FQNNGV. CDR3 length equals 14 residues. V lost 1 base and J lost 6, with 11 bases in between. CDR3 in amino acids: CASSLGTPRDTQYF. In DNA, the CDR3 is TGTGCCAGCAGCTTAGGCACCCCAAGGGATACGCAGTATTTT.